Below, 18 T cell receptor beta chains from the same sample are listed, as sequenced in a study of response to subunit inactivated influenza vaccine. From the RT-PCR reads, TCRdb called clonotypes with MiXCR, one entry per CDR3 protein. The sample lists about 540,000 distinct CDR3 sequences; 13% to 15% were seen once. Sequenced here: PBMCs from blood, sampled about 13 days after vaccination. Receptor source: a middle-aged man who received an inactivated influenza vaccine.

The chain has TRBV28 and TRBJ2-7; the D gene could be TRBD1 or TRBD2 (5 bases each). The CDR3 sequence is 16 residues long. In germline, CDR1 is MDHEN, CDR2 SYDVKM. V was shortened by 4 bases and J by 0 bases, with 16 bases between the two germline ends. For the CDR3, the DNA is TGTGCCAGCAGTTCCGGGACCCAGACCGTCTCCTACGAGCAGTACTTC. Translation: CASSSGTQTVSYEQYF.

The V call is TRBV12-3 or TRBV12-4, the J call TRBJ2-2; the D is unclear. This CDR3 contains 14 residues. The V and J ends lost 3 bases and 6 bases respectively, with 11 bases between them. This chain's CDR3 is CASSFSEAPGELFF. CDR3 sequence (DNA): TGTGCCAGCAGTTTTTCTGAGGCCCCCGGGGAGCTGTTTTTT.

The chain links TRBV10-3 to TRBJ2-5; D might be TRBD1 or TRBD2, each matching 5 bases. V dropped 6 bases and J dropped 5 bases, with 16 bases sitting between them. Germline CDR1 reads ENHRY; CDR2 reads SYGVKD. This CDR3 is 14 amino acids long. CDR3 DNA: TGTGCCATCAGGGCCACCGGGACCAGGGAGACCCAGTACTTC. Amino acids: CAIRATGTRETQYF.

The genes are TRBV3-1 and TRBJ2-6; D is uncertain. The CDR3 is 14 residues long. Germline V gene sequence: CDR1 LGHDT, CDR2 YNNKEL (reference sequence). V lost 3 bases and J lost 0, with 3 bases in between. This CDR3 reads CASSHYSGANVLTF. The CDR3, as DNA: TGTGCCAGCAGCCATTACTCTGGGGCCAACGTCCTGACTTTC.

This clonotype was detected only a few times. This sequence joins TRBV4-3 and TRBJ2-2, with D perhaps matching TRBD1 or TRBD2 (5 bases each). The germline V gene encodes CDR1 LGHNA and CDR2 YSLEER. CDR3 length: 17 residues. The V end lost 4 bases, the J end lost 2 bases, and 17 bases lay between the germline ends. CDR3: CASSPMGPTINTGELFF. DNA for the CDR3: TGCGCCAGCAGCCCCATGGGACCGACGATTAACACCGGGGAGCTGTTTTTT.

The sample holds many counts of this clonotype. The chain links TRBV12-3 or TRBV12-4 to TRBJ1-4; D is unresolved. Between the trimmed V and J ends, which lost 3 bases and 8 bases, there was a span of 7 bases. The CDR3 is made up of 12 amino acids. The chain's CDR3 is CASSFYREKLFF. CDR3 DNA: TGTGCCAGCAGTTTTTACAGAGAAAAACTGTTTTTT.

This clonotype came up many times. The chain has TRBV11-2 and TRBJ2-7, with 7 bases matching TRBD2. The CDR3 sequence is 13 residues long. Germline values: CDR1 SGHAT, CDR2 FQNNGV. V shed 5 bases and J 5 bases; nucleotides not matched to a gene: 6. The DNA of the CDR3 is TGTGCCAGCAGCCTACCGGGGGGTCACGAGCAGTACTTC. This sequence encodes CASSLPGGHEQYF.

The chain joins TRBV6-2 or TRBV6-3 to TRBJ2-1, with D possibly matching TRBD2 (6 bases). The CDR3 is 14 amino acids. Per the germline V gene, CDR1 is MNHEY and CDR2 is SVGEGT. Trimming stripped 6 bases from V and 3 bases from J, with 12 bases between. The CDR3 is CASRGLPDYNEQFF. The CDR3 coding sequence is TGTGCCAGCAGGGGACTGCCCGACTACAATGAGCAGTTCTTC.

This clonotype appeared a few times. This chain's CDR3 is CASSSPGLGRMKDKGEQFF. CDR3 sequence (DNA): TGTGCCAGCAGCTCGCCGGGACTAGGTAGGATGAAGGACAAGGGTGAGCAGTTCTTC. The chain has TRBV11-1 and TRBJ2-1, with 8 bases lining up with TRBD2. The CDR3 has 19 residues. In germline, CDR1 is SGHAT, CDR2 FQDESV (reference sequence). J lost 9 bases, V lost 4 bases, and 23 bases had no gene match. The full variable domain, in which reference TRBV11-1 and TRBJ2-1 provide the parts outside the CDR3, is EAEVAQSPRYKITEKSQAVAFWCDPISGHATLYWYRQILGQGPELLVQFQDESVVDDSQLPKDRFSAERLKGVDSTLKIQPAELGDSAMYLCASSSPGLGRMKDKGEQFFGPGTRLTVL.

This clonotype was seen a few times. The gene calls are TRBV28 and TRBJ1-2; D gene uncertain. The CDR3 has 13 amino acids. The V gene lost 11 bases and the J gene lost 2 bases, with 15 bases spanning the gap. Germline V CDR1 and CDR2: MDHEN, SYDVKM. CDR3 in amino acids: CASAKGRNYGYTF. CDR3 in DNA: TGTGCCTCCGCAAAGGGCCGAAACTATGGCTACACCTTC.

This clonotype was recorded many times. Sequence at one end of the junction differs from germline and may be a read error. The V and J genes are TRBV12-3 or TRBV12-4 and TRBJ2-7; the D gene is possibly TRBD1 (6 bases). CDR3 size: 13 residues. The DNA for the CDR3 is TGTGCCAGCAGCTTAGGGACAAGCTACGAGCAGTACTTC. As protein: CASSLGTSYEQYF.

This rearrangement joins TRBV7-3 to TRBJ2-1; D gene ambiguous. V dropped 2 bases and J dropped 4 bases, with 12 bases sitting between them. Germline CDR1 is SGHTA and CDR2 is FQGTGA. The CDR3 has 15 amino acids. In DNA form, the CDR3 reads TGTGCCAGCAGCTTAGGGCAGAGAGAGTACAATGAGCAGTTCTTC. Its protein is CASSLGQREYNEQFF. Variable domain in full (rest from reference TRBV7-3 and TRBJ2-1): GAGVSQTPSNKVTEKGKYVELRCDPISGHTALYWYRQSLGQGPEFLIYFQGTGAADDSGLPNDRFFAVRPEGSVSTLKIQRTERGDSAVYLCASSLGQREYNEQFFGPGTRLTVL.

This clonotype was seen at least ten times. CDR3 region: CASSTGYQETQYF. The CDR3 DNA reads TGTGCCAGCAGTACAGGCTACCAAGAGACCCAGTACTTC. V usage is TRBV12-3 or TRBV12-4 and J usage is TRBJ2-5; D may be TRBD1 (5 bases). This CDR3 has 13 amino acids. V was shortened by 5 bases and J by 0 bases, with 7 bases between the two germline ends.

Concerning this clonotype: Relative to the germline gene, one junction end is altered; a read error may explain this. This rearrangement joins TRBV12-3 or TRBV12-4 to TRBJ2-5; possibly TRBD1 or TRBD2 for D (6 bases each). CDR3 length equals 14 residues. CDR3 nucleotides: TGTGTCAGCTGCCCCGCATGGAGGGGGGAGACCCAGTACTTC. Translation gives CVSCPAWRGETQYF.

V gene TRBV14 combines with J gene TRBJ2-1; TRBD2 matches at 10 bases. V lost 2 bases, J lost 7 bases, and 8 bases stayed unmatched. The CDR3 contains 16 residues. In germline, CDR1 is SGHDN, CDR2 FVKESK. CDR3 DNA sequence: TGTGCCAGCAGCCAACGTAGCGGGAGGCCAGGAAATGAGCAGTTCTTC. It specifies CASSQRSGRPGNEQFF.

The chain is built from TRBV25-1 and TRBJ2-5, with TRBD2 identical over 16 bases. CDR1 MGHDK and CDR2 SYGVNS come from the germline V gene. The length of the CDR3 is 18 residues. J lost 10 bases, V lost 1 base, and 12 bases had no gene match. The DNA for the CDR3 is TGTGCCAGCAGTGAATTCGTAGGGACTAGCGGGGGGGAAGTGGGCCAGTACTTC. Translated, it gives CASSEFVGTSGGEVGQYF.

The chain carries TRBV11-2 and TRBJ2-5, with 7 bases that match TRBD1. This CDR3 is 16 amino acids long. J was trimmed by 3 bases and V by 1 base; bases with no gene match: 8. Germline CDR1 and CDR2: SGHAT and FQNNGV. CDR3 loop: CASSLGVGTAKETQYF. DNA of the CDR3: TGTGCCAGCAGCTTAGGGGTCGGGACAGCTAAAGAGACCCAGTACTTC.

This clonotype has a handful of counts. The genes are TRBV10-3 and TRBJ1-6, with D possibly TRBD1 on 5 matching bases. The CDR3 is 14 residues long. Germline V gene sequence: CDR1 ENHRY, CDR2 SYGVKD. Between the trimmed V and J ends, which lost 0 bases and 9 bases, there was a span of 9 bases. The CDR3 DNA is TGTGCCATCAGTGAGTCCTTGGGGGGTTCACCCCTCCACTTT. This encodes CAISESLGGSPLHF.